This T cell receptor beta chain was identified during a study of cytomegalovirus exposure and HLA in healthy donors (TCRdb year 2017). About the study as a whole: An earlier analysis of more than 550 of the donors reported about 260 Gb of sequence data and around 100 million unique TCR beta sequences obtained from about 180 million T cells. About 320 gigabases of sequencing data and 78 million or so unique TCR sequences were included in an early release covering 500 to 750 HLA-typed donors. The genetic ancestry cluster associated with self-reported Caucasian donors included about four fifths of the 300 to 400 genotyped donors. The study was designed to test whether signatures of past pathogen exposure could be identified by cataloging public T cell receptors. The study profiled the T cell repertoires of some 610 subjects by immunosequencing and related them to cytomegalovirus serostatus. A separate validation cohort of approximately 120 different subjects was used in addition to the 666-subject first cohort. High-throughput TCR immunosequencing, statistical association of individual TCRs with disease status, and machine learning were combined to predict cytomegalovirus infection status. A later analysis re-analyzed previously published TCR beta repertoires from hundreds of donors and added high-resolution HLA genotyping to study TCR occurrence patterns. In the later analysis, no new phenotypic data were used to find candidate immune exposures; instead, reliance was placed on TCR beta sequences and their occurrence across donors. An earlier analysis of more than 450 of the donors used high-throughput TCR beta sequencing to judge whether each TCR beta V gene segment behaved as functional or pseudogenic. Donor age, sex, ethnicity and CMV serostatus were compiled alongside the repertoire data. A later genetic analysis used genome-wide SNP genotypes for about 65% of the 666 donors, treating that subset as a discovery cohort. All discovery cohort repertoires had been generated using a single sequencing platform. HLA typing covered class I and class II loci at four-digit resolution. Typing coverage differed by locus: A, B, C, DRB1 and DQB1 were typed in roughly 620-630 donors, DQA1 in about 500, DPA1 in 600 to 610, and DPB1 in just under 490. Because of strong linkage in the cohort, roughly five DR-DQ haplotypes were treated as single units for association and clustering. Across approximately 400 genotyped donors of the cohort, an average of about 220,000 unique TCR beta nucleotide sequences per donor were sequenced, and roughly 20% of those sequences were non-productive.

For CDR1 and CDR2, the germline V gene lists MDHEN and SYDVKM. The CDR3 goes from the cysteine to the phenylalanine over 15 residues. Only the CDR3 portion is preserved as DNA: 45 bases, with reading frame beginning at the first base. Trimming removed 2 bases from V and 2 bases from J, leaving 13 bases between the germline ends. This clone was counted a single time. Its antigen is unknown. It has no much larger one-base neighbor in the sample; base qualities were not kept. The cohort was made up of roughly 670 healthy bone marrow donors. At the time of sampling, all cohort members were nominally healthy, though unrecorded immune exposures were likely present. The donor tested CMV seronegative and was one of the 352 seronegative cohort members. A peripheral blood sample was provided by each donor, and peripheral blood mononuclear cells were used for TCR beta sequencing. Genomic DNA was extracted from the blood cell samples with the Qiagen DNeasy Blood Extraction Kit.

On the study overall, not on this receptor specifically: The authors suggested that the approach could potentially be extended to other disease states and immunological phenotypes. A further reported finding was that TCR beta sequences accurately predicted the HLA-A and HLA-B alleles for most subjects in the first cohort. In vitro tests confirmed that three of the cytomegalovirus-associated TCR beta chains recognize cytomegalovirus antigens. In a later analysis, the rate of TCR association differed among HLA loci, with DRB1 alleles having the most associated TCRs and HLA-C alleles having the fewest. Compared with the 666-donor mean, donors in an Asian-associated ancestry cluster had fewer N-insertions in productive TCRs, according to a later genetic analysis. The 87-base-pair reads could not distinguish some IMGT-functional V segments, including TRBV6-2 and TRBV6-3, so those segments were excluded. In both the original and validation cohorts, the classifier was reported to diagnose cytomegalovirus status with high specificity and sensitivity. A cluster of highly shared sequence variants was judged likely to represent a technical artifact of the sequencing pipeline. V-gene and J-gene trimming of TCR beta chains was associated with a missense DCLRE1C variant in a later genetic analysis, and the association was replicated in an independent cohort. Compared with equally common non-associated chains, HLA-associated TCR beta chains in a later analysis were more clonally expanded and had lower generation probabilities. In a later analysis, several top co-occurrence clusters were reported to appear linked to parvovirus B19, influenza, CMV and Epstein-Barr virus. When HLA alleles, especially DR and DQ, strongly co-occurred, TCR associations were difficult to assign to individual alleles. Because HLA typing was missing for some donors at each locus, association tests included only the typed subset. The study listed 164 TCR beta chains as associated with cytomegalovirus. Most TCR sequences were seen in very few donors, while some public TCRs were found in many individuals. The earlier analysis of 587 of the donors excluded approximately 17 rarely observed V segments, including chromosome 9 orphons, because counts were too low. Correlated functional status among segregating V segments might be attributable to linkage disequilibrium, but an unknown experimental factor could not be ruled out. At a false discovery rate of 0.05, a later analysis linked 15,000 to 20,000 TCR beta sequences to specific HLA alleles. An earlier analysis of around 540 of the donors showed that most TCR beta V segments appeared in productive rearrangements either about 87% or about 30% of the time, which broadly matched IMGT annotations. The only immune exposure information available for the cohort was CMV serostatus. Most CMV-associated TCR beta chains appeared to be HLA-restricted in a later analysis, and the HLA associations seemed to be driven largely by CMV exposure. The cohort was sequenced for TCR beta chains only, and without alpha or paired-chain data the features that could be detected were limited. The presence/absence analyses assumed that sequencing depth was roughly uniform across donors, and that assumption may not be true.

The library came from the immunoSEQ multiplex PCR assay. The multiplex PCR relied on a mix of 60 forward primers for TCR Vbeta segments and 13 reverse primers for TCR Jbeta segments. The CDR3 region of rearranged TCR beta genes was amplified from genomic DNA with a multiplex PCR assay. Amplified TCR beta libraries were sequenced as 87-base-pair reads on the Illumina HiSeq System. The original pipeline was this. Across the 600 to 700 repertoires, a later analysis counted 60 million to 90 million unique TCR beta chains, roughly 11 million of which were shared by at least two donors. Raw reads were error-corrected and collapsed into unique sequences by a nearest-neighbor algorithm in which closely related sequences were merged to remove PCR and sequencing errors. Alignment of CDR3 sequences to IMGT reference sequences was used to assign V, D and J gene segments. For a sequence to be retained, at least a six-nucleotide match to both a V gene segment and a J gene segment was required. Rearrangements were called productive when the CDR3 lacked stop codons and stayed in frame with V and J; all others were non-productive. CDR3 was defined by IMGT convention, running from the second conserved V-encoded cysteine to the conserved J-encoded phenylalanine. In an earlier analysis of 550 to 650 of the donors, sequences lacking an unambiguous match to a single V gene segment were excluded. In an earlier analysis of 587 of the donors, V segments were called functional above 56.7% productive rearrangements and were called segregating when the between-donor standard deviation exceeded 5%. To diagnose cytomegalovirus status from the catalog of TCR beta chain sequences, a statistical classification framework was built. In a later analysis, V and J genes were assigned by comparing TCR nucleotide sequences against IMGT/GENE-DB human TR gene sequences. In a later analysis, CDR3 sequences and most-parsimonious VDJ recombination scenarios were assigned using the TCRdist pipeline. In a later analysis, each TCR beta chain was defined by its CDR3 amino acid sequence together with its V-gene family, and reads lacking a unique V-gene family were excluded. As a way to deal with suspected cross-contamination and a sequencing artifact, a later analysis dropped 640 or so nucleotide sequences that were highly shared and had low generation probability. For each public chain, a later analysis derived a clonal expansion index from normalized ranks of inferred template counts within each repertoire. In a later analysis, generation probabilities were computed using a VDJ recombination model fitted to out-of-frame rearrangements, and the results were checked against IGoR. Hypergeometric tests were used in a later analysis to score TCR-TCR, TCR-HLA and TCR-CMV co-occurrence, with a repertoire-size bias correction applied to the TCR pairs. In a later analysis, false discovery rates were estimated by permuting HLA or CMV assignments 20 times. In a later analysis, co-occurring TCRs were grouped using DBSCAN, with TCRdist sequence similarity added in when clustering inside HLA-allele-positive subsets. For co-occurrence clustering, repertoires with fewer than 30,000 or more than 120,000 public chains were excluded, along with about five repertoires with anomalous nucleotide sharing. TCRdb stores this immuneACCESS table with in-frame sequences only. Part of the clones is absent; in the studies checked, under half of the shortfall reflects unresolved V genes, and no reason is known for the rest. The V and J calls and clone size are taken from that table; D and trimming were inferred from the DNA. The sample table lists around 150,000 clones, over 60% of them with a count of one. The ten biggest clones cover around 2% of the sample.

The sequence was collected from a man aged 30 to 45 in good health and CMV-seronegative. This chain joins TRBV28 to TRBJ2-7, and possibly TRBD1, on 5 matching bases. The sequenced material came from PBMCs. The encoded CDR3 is CASSLGQQAPYEQYF. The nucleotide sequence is TGTGCCAGCAGTTTAGGACAACAAGCTCCCTACGAGCAGTACTTC.